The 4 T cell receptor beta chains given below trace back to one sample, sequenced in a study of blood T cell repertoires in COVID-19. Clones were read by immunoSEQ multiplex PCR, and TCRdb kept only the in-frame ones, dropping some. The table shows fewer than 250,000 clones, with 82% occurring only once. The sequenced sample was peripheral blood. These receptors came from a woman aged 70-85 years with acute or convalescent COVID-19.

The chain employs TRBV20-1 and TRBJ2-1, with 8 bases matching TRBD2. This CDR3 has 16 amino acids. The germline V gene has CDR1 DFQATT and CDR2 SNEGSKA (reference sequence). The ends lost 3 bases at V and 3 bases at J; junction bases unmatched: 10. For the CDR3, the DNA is TGCAGTGCTAGTCTGCGGCGGGGGGATTACTACAATGAGCAGTTCTTC. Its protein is CSASLRRGDYYNEQFF.

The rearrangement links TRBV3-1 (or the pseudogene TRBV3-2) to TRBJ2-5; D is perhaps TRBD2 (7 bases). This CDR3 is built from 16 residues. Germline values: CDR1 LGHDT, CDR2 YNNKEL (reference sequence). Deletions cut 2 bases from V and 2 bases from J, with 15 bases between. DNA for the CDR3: TGTGCCAGCAGCCAAATGGGGAGGGGGTTGCAAGAGACCCAGTACTTC. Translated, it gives CASSQMGRGLQETQYF.

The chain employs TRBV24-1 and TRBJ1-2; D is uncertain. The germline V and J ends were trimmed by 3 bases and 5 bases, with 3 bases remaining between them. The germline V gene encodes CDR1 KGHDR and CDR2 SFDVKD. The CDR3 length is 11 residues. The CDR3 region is CATSDPYGYTF. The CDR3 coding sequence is TGTGCCACCAGTGATCCGTATGGCTACACCTTC.

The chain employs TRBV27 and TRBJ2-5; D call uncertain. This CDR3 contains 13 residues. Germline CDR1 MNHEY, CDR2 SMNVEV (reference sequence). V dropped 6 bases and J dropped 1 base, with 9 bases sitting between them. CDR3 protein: CASSRPGQETQYF. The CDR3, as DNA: TGTGCCAGCAGCCGACCGGGCCAAGAGACCCAGTACTTC.